A selection of T cell receptor beta chains follows, all from one sample in a study of blood T cell repertoires in COVID-19. Some clones are missing from TCRdb's copy, which holds only in-frame ones; the method was immunoSEQ multiplex PCR. The sample has roughly 68,000 clones, less than 90% seen once. The specimen sequenced was peripheral blood. The receptors here all came from a woman of 80 years or more with acute or convalescent COVID-19. CDR3s include the opening cysteine and the closing phenylalanine or tryptophan. Fields, in order: clone size, V gene, J gene, D gene, CDR3 DNA, CDR3 protein. The D gene is left open where the match is weak. Rows give clone size only sometimes, using once, few, many, or a class for an expanded clone.

NA,TRBV5-1,TRBJ2-3,NA,TGCGCCAGCAGCTTAGCACTCTCAGGGGGCACAGATACGCAGTATTTT,CASSLALSGGTDTQYF
once,TRBV19,TRBJ1-4,NA,TGTGCCAGTAGTATAGTTGCGGGGGGAGATGAAAAACTGTTTTTT,CASSIVAGGDEKLFF
NA,TRBV5-1,TRBJ2-3,TRBD2,TGCGCCAGCGGATGGACTAGCGGGGGCACAGATACGCAGTATTTT,CASGWTSGGTDTQYF
NA,TRBV18,TRBJ1-2,NA,TGTGCCAGCTCACCTACTCTTCGGGGTGAGCGGTATGGCTACACCTTC,CASSPTLRGERYGYTF
NA,TRBV24-1,TRBJ2-5,TRBD2,TGTGCCACCAGTGAACGGACTAGCGGGGGTTTCGAGACCCAGTACTTC,CATSERTSGGFETQYF
NA,TRBV7-3,TRBJ2-3,TRBD2,TGTGCCAGCAGCCCCTCCGTGGCGGGGGGAGAAACGCAGTATTTT,CASSPSVAGGETQYF
few,TRBV6-6,TRBJ1-5,TRBD1,TGTGCCAGCAGTTCGACAGGGGGCCTCAATCAGCCCCAGCATTTT,CASSSTGGLNQPQHF
NA,TRBV29-1,TRBJ2-3,TRBD2,TGCAGCGTCGCGACTAGCGGGGGGCCAGATACGCAGTATTTT,CSVATSGGPDTQYF
NA,TRBV10-2,TRBJ1-1,TRBD1,TGCGCCAGCAGTCCTCGACAGGGAGAAGCTTTCTTT,CASSPRQGEAFF
NA,TRBV5-1,TRBJ1-1,TRBD1,TGCGCCAGCAGCTTGCGACAGGGAGAAACTGAAGCTTTCTTT,CASSLRQGETEAFF
once,TRBV11-3,TRBJ2-3,TRBD1,TGTGCCAGCAGCTCCGGTATAGGGGGCGCGGGCACAGATACGCAGTATTTT,CASSSGIGGAGTDTQYF
NA,TRBV6-2/TRBV6-3,TRBJ1-5,NA,TGTGCCAGCAGTTACCCTGGTTCAGGTGTGGCACAGCATTTT,CASSYPGSGVAQHF